The TCR beta chain described here comes from a study of neurological immune-mediated disorders (dated 2019 in TCRdb). About the investigation overall: Peripheral blood TCR-beta repertoires from HTLV-I-associated myelopathy (HAM/TSP) patients, multiple sclerosis patients and healthy controls were compared by UMI-based sequencing. Longitudinal samples, technical triplicates and paired sorted CD4+ and CD8+ T-cell subsets, alongside PBMC samples, were included among the approximately 110 TCR-beta libraries. The cohort included roughly 71 subjects: approximately 15 with HAM/TSP, approximately 34 with multiple sclerosis, and 20 healthy controls. The full study reports these points: TCR clonal expansion was greatest in HAM/TSP patients and smallest in MS patients, who ranked below even healthy controls. Across subjects, expanded clones never shared an identical CDR3 amino acid sequence, which suggests that the TCR-beta repertoires in every group were private.

This clonotype has just a few counts. Its binding antigen is unknown. No much larger clone is present one base from it, and per-base qualities are unavailable. cDNA was synthesized by template-switch 5'RACE using a primer with a 10-nucleotide random unique molecular identifier that tagged each TCR transcript. Each sequencing run produced over 160 million TCR-beta sequences covering 15-18 subjects. The RNeasy kit was used for extraction of total RNA. TCR-beta VDJ regions were amplified with primers for the TCR constant region and the 5'RACE anchor, using the KAPA Real-time Library Amplification kit. A first PCR added sample indexes and Illumina adaptors, and a second PCR then raised library yield. After purification with Ampure beads, the TCR product of roughly 650 bp was size-selected on a 2% E-gel SizeSelection system. Before pooling, library quality was assessed on a Bioanalyzer, concentration was determined with Qubit, and library quantification was performed with the Kapa Library Quantification kit. An Illumina HiSeq 2500 was used to sequence the libraries paired-end at 2 x 150 bp. To increase sequence diversity, about 23-30% phiX was spiked into each library pool. Per the authors' processing: The quality-filtered reads were processed with the UMI-based MiGEC pipeline, whose error correction step removed more than 75% of the raw TCR sequences. IMGT germline references were used for aligning VDJ genes, and each clonotype was defined as a unique CDR3 amino acid sequence together with its V-J genes. VDJtools evaluated clonal expansion, Shannon diversity and CDR3 relatedness (CalcPairwiseDistances, ClusterSamples); CLCbio workbench built phylogenetic trees. A clone was classed as expanded if it had 8 or more unique UMIs, a cutoff based on coefficient-of-variation modelling across technical triplicates. The raw public reads went through TCRdb reprocessing: fastp at Q25, MiXCR clone calling, in-frame beta chains kept. Rows merge per CDR3 protein into single entries with the most common DNA and genes. The V and J calls were determined by TCRdb, not by the authors. The sample data list 35,000 to 40,000 distinct CDR3 sequences, and around a tenth of these were observed just once. 3.9% of the sample goes to the ten largest clones.

Sorted-subset TCR libraries were prepared from fewer than 1.3 million sorted CD4+ or CD8+ T cells. PBMCs were separated from peripheral blood using Ficoll-Hypaque density gradient centrifugation and then cryopreserved in liquid nitrogen. Paired sorted CD4+ and CD8+ subsets came from healthy controls, HAM/TSP patients and MS patients. The germline V gene (reference sequence) provides CDR1 SEHNR and CDR2 FQNEAQ. Trimming leaves V shorter by 3 bases and J shorter by 8 bases, with the junction holding 13 bases beyond the gene matches. From the cysteine through the phenylalanine, the CDR3 covers 15 amino acids. The sequence is cut down to CDR3 DNA, 45 bases in frame from base 1.

The sequence was obtained from a woman in her 30s with HTLV-1-associated myelopathy (HAM/TSP). The sequenced sample consisted of CD4+ T cells from blood. The rearranged segments are TRBV7-9 and TRBJ2-7, with 7 middle bases fitting TRBD1. CDR3 protein: CASSFHTGQPTKQYF. In nucleotides, the sequence is TGTGCCAGCAGCTTTCACACGGGACAGCCTACGAAGCAGTACTTC.